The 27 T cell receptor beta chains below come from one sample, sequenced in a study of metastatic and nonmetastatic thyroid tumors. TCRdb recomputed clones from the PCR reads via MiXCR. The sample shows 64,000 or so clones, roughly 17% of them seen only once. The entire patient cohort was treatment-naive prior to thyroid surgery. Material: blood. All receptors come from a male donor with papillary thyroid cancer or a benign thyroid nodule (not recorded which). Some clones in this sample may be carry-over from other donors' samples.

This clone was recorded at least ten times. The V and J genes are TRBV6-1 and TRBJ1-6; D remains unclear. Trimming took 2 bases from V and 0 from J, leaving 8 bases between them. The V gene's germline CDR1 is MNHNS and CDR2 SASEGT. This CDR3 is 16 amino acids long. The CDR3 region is CASSELGFSYNSPLHF. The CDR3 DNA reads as TGTGCCAGCAGTGAACTCGGGTTCTCCTATAATTCACCCCTCCACTTT.

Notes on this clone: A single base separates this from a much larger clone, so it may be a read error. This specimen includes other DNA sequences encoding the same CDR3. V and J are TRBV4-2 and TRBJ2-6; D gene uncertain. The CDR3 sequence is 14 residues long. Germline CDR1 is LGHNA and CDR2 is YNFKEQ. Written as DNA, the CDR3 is TGTGCCAGCAGCCAAGTAACTGGTGCCAACGTCCTGACTTTC. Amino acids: CASSQVTGANVLTF.

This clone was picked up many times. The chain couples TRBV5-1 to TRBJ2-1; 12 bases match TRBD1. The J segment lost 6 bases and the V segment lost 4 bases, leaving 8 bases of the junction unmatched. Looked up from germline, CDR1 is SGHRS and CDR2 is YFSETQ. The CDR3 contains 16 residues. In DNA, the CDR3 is TGCGCCAGCAGCATCGGGACAGGGGGCATCTTCAATGAGCAGTTCTTC. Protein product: CASSIGTGGIFNEQFF. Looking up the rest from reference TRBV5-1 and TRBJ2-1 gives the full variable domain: KAGVTQTPRYLIKTRGQQVTLSCSPISGHRSVSWYQQTPGQGLQFLFEYFSETQRNKGNFPGRFSGRQFSNSRSEMNVSTLELGDSALYLCASSIGTGGIFNEQFFGPGTRLTVL.

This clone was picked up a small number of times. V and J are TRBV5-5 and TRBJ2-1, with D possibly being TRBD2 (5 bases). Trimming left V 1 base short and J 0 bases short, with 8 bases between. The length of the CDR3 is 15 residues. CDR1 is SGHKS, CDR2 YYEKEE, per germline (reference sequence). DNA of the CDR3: TGTGCCAGCAGCTTGAGGAGGAGCTCCTACAATGAGCAGTTCTTC. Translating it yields CASSLRRSSYNEQFF. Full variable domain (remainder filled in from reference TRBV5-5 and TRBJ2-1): DAGVTQSPTHLIKTRGQQVTLRCSPISGHKSVSWYQQVLGQGPQFIFQYYEKEERGRGNFPDRFSARQFPNYSSELNVNALLLGDSALYLCASSLRRSSYNEQFFGPGTRLTVL.

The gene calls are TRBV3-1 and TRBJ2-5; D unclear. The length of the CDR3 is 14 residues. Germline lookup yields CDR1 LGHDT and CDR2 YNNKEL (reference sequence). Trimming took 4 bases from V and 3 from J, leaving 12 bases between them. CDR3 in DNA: TGTGCCAGCAGCCCGGTTATAACGGAAGAGACCCAGTACTTC. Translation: CASSPVITEETQYF.

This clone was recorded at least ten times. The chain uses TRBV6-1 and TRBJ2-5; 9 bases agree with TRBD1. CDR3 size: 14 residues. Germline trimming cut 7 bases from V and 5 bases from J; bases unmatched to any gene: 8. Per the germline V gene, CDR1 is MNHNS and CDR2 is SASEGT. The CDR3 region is CASTKGQGWETQYF. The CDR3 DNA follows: TGTGCCAGCACCAAGGGACAGGGCTGGGAGACCCAGTACTTC.

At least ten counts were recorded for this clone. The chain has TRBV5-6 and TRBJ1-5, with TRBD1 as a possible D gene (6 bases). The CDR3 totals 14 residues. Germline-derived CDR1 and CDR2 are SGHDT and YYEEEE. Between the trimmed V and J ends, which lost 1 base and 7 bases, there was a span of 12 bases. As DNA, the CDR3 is TGTGCCAGCAGCTTGCAACAGGGAGGCCAGCCCCAGCATTTT. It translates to CASSLQQGGQPQHF.

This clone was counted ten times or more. The CDR3 spells CASGGDTIYF. The CDR3 DNA reads TGTGCCAGCGGGGGGGACACCATATATTTT. The chain combines TRBV9 with TRBJ1-3, with D perhaps TRBD1 (5 bases). The CDR3 contains 10 residues. CDR1 SGDLS and CDR2 YYNGEE come from the germline V gene. The V end was cut by 7 bases, the J end by 8 bases, with 7 bases between.

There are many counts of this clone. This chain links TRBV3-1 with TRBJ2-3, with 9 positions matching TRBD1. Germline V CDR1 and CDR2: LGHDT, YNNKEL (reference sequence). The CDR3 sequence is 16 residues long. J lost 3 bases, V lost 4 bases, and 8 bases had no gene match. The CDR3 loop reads CASSRMDRGLTDTQYF. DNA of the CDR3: TGTGCCAGCAGCCGAATGGACAGGGGTCTTACAGATACGCAGTATTTT.

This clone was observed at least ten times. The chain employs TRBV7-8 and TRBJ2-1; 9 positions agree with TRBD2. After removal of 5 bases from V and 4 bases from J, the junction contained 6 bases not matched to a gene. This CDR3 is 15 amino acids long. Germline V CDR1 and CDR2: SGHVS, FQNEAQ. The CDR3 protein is CASSTASGTYNEQFF. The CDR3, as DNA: TGTGCCAGCAGCACCGCTAGCGGGACGTACAATGAGCAGTTCTTC.

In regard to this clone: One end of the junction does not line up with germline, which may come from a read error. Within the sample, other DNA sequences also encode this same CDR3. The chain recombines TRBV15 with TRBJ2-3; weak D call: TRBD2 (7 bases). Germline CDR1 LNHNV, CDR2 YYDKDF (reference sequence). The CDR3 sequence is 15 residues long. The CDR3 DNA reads TGTGCCACCAGTGGGGAATGGGGGGGCACAGATACTCAGTATTTT. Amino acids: CATSGEWGGTDTQYF.

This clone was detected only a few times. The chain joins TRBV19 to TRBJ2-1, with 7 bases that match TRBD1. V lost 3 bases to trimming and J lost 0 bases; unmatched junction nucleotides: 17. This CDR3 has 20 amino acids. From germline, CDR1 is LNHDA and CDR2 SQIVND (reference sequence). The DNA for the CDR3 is TGTGCCAGTAGTATGAGGGGCCTCACAGGGGAAATTAGCTCCTACAATGAGCAGTTCTTC. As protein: CASSMRGLTGEISSYNEQFF.

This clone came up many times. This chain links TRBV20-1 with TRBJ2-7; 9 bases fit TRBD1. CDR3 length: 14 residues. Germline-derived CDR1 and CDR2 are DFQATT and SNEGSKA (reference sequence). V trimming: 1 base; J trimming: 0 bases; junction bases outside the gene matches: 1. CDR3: CSARGTGDSYEQYF. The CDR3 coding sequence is TGCAGTGCTAGAGGGACAGGGGACTCCTACGAGCAGTACTTC.

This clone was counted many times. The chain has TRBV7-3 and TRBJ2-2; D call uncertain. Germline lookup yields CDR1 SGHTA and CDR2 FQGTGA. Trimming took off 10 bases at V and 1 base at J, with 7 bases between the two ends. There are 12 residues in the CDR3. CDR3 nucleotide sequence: TGTGCCACCCGACAGAACACCGGGGAGCTGTTTTTT. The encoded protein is CATRQNTGELFF.

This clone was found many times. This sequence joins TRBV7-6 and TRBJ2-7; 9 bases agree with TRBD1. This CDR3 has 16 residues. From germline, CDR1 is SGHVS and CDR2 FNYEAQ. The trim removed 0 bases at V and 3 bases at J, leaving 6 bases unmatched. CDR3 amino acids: CASSLARDRVNYEQYF. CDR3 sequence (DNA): TGTGCCAGCAGCTTAGCGCGGGACAGGGTTAACTACGAGCAGTACTTC.

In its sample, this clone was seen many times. CDR3 loop: CASSQDRTTGELFF. The CDR3 coding sequence is TGCGCCAGCAGCCAAGATCGAACCACCGGGGAGCTGTTTTTT. The rearrangement links TRBV4-3 to TRBJ2-2; D not resolved. Trimming took 0 bases from V and 4 from J, leaving 6 bases between them. CDR1 and CDR2 (germline): LGHNA, YSLEER. The CDR3 covers 14 residues.

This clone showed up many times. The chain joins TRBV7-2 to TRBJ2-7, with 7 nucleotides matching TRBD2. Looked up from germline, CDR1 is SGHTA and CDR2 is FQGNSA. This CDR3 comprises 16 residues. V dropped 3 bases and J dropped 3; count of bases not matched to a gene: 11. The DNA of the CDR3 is TGTGCCAGCAGCTTTTTTGGGGGGGAACCGTACTACGAGCAGTACTTC. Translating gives CASSFFGGEPYYEQYF.

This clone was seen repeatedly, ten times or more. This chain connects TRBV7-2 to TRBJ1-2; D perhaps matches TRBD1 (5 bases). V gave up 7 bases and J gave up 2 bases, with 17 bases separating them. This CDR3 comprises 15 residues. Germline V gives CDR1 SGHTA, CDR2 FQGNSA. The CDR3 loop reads CASTPRQTINYGYTF. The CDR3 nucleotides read TGTGCCAGCACCCCACGACAGACGATAAACTATGGCTACACCTTC.

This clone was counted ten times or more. The CDR3 is CASSPPTGVEQYF. CDR3 nucleotide sequence: TGTGCCAGCTCACCTCCAACAGGGGTTGAGCAGTACTTC. This chain connects TRBV18 to TRBJ2-7, with 7 bases lining up with TRBD1. V gave up 3 bases and J gave up 7 bases; unmatched junction bases: 6. This CDR3 is built from 13 residues. CDR1 KGHSH and CDR2 LQKENI come from the germline V gene.

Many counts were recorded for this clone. The DNA of the CDR3 is TGTGCCAGCAGCCTAGGACAGAGGGACACTGAAGCTTTCTTT. Its protein product is CASSLGQRDTEAFF. J is TRBJ1-1 and V is TRBV3-1; possibly TRBD1 for D (6 bases). Trimming left V 4 bases short and J 3 bases short, with 12 bases between. The CDR3 covers 14 residues. Per germline, CDR1 LGHDT and CDR2 YNNKEL (reference sequence).

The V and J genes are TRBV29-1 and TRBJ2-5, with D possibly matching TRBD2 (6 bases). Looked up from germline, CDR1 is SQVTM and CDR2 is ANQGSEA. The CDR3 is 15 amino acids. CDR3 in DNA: TGCATCGCCCCCGGGGGAAAAGGGTTCCAAGAGACCCAGTACTTC. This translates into CIAPGGKGFQETQYF.

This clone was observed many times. DNA of the CDR3: TGTGCCAGCAGCAGACAGGGATCGGGTGAAAAACTGTTTTTT. Protein: CASSRQGSGEKLFF. The rearrangement links TRBV7-9 to TRBJ1-4; 7 bases align to TRBD1. The CDR3 runs 14 residues. V lost 5 bases, J lost 7 bases, and 7 bases stayed unmatched. Germline values: CDR1 SEHNR, CDR2 FQNEAQ (reference sequence).

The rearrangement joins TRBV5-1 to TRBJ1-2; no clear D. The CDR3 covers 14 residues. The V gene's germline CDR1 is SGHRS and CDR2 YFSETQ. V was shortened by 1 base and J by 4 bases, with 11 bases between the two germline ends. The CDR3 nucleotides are TGCGCCAGCAGCTTGTGTGGTCAGTCCTATGGCTACACCTTC. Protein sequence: CASSLCGQSYGYTF.

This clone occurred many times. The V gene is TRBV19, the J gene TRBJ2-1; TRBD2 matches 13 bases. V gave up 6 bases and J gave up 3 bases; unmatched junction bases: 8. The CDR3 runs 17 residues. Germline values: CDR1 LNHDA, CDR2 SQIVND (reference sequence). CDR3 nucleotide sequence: TGTGCCAGTAGCTCCGGGGGACTAGCGGGATTCTACAATGAGCAGTTCTTC. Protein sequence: CASSSGGLAGFYNEQFF. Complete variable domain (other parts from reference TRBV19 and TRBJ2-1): DGGITQSPKYLFRKEGQNVTLSCEQNLNHDAMYWYRQDPGQGLRLIYYSQIVNDFQKGDIAEGYSVSREKKESFPLTVTSAQKNPTAFYLCASSSGGLAGFYNEQFFGPGTRLTVL.

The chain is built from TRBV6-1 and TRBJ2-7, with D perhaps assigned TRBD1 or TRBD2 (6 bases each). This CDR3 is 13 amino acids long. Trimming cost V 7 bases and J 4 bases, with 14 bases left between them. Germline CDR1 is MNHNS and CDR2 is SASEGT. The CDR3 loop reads CASKKTGGYEQYF. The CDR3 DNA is TGTGCCAGCAAAAAGACAGGAGGGTACGAGCAGTACTTC.

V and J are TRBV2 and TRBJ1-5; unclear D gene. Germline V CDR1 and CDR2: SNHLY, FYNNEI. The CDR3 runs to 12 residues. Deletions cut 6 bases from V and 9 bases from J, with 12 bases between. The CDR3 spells CASSPWLGPQHF. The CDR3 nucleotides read TGTGCCAGCAGCCCGTGGCTGGGGCCCCAGCATTTT. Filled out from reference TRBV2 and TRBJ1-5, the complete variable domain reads EPEVTQTPSHQVTQMGQEVILRCVPISNHLYFYWYRQILGQKVEFLVSFYNNEISEKSEIFDDQFSVERPDGSNFTLKIRSTKLEDSAMYFCASSPWLGPQHFGDGTRLSIL.

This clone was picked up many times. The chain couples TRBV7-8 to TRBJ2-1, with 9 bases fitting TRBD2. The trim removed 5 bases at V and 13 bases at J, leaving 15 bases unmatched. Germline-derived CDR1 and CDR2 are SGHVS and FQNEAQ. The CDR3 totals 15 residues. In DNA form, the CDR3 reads TGTGCCAGCAGCACGACCGGGACTAGCCCCCTCCAACAGTTCTTC. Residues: CASSTTGTSPLQQFF.